The 22 T cell receptor beta chains listed next were all sequenced from one sample in a study of blood T cell repertoires in COVID-19. Profiling relied on immunoSEQ multiplex PCR, and the TCRdb table lists in-frame clones only, not all of them. The table has 130,000 to 150,000 clones, 70% to 90% seen once. Sequenced input: peripheral blood. These receptors were taken from an older woman with COVID-19, enrolled during active disease.

This sequence joins TRBV7-3 and TRBJ1-2; perhaps TRBD1 as D (6 bases). The V and J ends lost 4 bases and 4 bases respectively, with 13 bases between them. There are 14 residues in the CDR3. CDR1 is SGHTA, CDR2 FQGTGA, per germline. The CDR3 here is CASSSSGGAYGYTF. CDR3 coding DNA: TGTGCCAGCAGCTCCTCCGGGGGGGCCTATGGCTACACCTTC. The variable domain in full, completed from reference TRBV7-3 and TRBJ1-2, reads GAGVSQTPSNKVTEKGKYVELRCDPISGHTALYWYRQSLGQGPEFLIYFQGTGAADDSGLPNDRFFAVRPEGSVSTLKIQRTERGDSAVYLCASSSSGGAYGYTFGSGTRLTVV.

This chain connects TRBV5-1 to TRBJ2-2; 10 bases map to TRBD1. CDR3 length: 15 amino acids. The germline V gene encodes CDR1 SGHRS and CDR2 YFSETQ. V shed 4 bases, J shed 7 bases, and the junction held 7 bases outside the gene matches. The CDR3 nucleotides read TGCGCCAGCAGCAACGGACAGGGGGTAGTCGGGGAGCTGTTTTTT. Protein sequence: CASSNGQGVVGELFF.

This chain links TRBV2 with TRBJ2-7; a possible D gene is TRBD2 (7 bases). CDR1 SNHLY and CDR2 FYNNEI come from the germline V gene. The length of the CDR3 is 14 residues. V was cut by 1 base and J by 4 bases, with 11 bases left in between. CDR3 sequence: CASSEEGGAYEQYF. The CDR3 region has the DNA TGTGCCAGCAGTGAAGAAGGGGGGGCATACGAGCAGTACTTC.

The CDR3 DNA reads TGTGCCAGCAGCTTAGCCCGATACAGGGGAACCTACGAGCAGTACTTC. Translated, it gives CASSLARYRGTYEQYF. The rearrangement uses TRBV11-2 and TRBJ2-7, with TRBD1 identical over 7 bases. CDR1 is SGHAT, CDR2 FQNNGV, per germline. V was pared by 1 base and J by 2 bases, with 8 bases of the junction left unmatched. The CDR3 has 16 residues.

The chain recombines TRBV2 with TRBJ2-7; D perhaps matches TRBD1 (5 bases). V gave up 3 bases and J gave up 3 bases, with 9 bases separating them. This CDR3 contains 13 residues. CDR1 and CDR2 from the germline V gene are SNHLY and FYNNEI. CDR3 loop: CASSDGQGYEQYF. The DNA for the CDR3 is TGTGCCAGCAGTGACGGGCAGGGCTACGAGCAGTACTTC.

The genes are TRBV5-6 and TRBJ1-5, with TRBD1 as a possible D gene (5 bases). Looked up from germline, CDR1 is SGHDT and CDR2 is YYEEEE. Trimming removed 0 bases from V and 7 bases from J, with 11 bases in between. CDR3 size: 14 residues. DNA of the CDR3: TGTGCCAGCAGCTTGGGCCAGGGTGGACAGCCCCAGCATTTT. Its protein product is CASSLGQGGQPQHF.

The chain links TRBV10-3 to TRBJ2-2; maybe TRBD2 (6 bases). Germline assignment: CDR1 ENHRY and CDR2 SYGVKD. This CDR3 comprises 16 residues. The germline V and J ends were trimmed by 0 bases and 1 base, with 9 bases remaining between them. The CDR3, as DNA: TGTGCCATCAGTGAGTCGGGACTCCTGAACACCGGGGAGCTGTTTTTT. It yields the protein CAISESGLLNTGELFF.

This clone has a single count. V and J are TRBV9 and TRBJ2-3; D remains unclear. The CDR3 is 15 residues long. Looked up from germline, CDR1 is SGDLS and CDR2 is YYNGEE. Trimming removed 0 bases at V and 8 bases at J, with 16 bases between. The CDR3 nucleotides are TGTGCCAGCAGCGTAGACCTCCTCAACTCTGGTACGCAGTATTTT. This sequence encodes CASSVDLLNSGTQYF. Variable domain in full (rest from reference TRBV9 and TRBJ2-3): DSGVTQTPKHLITATGQRVTLRCSPRSGDLSVYWYQQSLDQGLQFLIQYYNGEERAKGNILERFSAQQFPDLHSELNLSSLELGDSALYFCASSVDLLNSGTQYFGPGTRLTVL.

J is TRBJ1-1 and V is TRBV7-3, with D possibly matching TRBD1 (6 bases). The CDR3 loop spans 15 amino acids. Germline V gene lookup returns CDR1 SGHTA and CDR2 FQGTGA. Trimming removed 5 bases at V and 4 bases at J, with 17 bases between. CDR3 loop: CASSENQVRGTEAFF. CDR3 nucleotides: TGTGCCAGCAGCGAAAACCAAGTCAGGGGCACTGAAGCTTTCTTT.

The J gene is TRBJ2-1, the V gene TRBV18, with D possibly being TRBD2 (6 bases). With 6 bases removed from V and 4 bases from J, the gap between germline ends came to 16 bases. The CDR3 is 15 residues long. The germline gives CDR1 KGHSH, CDR2 LQKENI. CDR3 in amino acids: CASSQTSEGYNEQFF. Here the CDR3 DNA reads TGTGCCAGCTCGCAGACTAGTGAAGGGTACAATGAGCAGTTCTTC.

The chain links TRBV7-9 to TRBJ2-7; no firm D call. The CDR3 contains 11 residues. Trimming pared 5 bases from V and 7 bases from J, leaving 9 bases between. In germline, CDR1 is SEHNR, CDR2 FQNEAQ (reference sequence). The CDR3 coding sequence is TGTGCCAGCAGCCCTTCGAGGGAGCAGTACTTC. Translated: CASSPSREQYF.

The genes are TRBV15 and TRBJ1-5; 10 bases agree with TRBD1. This CDR3 contains 15 residues. V lost 2 bases and J lost 5; bases outside the gene matches: 3. The germline V gene has CDR1 LNHNV and CDR2 YYDKDF (reference sequence). CDR3 DNA: TGTGCCACCAGCAGAAAGGACAGGGGGGATCAGCCCCAGCATTTT. Its protein product is CATSRKDRGDQPQHF.

The rearrangement joins TRBV27 to TRBJ1-2, with 7 bases lining up with TRBD1. The CDR3 covers 15 residues. The V and J ends lost 7 bases and 0 bases, in that order; junction bases with no gene match: 8. The V gene's germline CDR1 is MNHEY and CDR2 SMNVEV (reference sequence). For the CDR3, the DNA is TGTGCCAGCAAACAGGGGAGAGGTCCTAACTATGGCTACACCTTC. It specifies CASKQGRGPNYGYTF.

In its sample, this clone was seen a few times. The rearrangement links TRBV27 to TRBJ2-7; D is possibly TRBD2 (5 bases). The V gene lost 3 bases and the J gene lost 3 bases, with 15 bases spanning the gap. The CDR3 has 15 residues. The germline V gene has CDR1 MNHEY and CDR2 SMNVEV (reference sequence). The CDR3 region has the DNA TGTGCCAGCAGTTTTCTCGAGGGCAATTACTACGAGCAGTACTTC. This sequence encodes CASSFLEGNYYEQYF.

This clone came up a few times. The chain has TRBV6-5 and TRBJ1-5; D remains unclear. Germline V gives CDR1 MNHEY, CDR2 SVGAGI. The CDR3 is 16 residues long. Trimming cost V 0 bases and J 1 base, with 10 bases left between them. The CDR3 DNA follows: TGTGCCAGCAGTTACTCTCCCTCGGGGAGCAATCAGCCCCAGCATTTT. Translating it yields CASSYSPSGSNQPQHF.

The V and J genes are TRBV18 and TRBJ1-1, with 9 bases matching TRBD1. The CDR3 runs to 17 residues. Losses at the gene ends were 3 bases for V and 7 bases for J; bases not matched to a gene: 15. Germline V gene data show CDR1 as KGHSH and CDR2 as LQKENI. CDR3: CASSPVFLTGGLGEAFF. For the CDR3, the DNA is TGTGCCAGCTCACCCGTTTTTTTGACAGGGGGGCTAGGTGAAGCTTTCTTT.

This sequence joins TRBV9 and TRBJ2-3; a possible D gene is TRBD1 (5 bases). V lost 0 bases and J 2 bases, leaving 10 bases between the germline ends. The CDR3 has 15 amino acids. The germline V gene encodes CDR1 SGDLS and CDR2 YYNGEE. The CDR3 coding sequence is TGTGCCAGCAGCGTAGTCGCAGGGCTCACAGATACGCAGTATTTT. Encoded protein: CASSVVAGLTDTQYF.

The DNA of the CDR3 is TGCGCCAGCAGCCAAGGCTCAAAGGGTACGGGGTCCTCCTACGAGCAGTACTTC. Protein sequence: CASSQGSKGTGSSYEQYF. The genes are TRBV4-1 and TRBJ2-7, with D perhaps matching TRBD2 (5 bases). Trimming took 1 base from V and 0 from J, leaving 19 bases between them. This CDR3 region has 18 residues. Per germline, CDR1 MGHRA and CDR2 YSYEKL.

The chain has TRBV7-9 and TRBJ1-2; weak D call: TRBD1 (5 bases). V lost 5 bases to trimming and J lost 2 bases, with 12 bases between them. The CDR3 loop spans 14 amino acids. The V gene's germline CDR1 is SEHNR and CDR2 FQNEAQ (reference sequence). Here the CDR3 DNA reads TGTGCCAGCAGCCCACAGGATCTCAACTATGGCTACACCTTC. It specifies CASSPQDLNYGYTF.

The chain combines TRBV14 with TRBJ1-2, with D unresolved. V was shortened by 1 base and J by 4 bases, with 22 bases between the two germline ends. This CDR3 contains 18 residues. Germline CDR1 is SGHDN and CDR2 is FVKESK. The CDR3: CASSQGVVTVTSGYGYTF. CDR3 sequence (DNA): TGTGCCAGCAGCCAAGGAGTTGTCACGGTAACCTCGGGCTATGGCTACACCTTC.

J is TRBJ1-5 and V is TRBV28; D is undetermined. V was shortened by 4 bases and J by 0 bases, with 16 bases between the two germline ends. CDR1 and CDR2 from the germline V gene are MDHEN and SYDVKM. This CDR3 has 17 amino acids. The CDR3 DNA sequence: TGTGCCAGCAGTTCGAAGACCGGGTATTATAGCAATCAGCCCCAGCATTTT. Translating gives CASSSKTGYYSNQPQHF.

V usage is TRBV2 and J usage is TRBJ2-3, with a weak D call TRBD2 (6 bases). Per the germline V gene, CDR1 is SNHLY and CDR2 is FYNNEI. V shed 8 bases and J shed 0 bases, with 36 bases lying between them. The CDR3 contains 22 residues. CDR3 nucleotide sequence: TGTGCCAGCCACAACCCAAACACCCGCGGGGCCAGGGTGAGGATTAGCACAGATACGCAGTATTTT. Translating it yields CASHNPNTRGARVRISTDTQYF. Full variable domain (outside the CDR3, taken from reference TRBV2 and TRBJ2-3): EPEVTQTPSHQVTQMGQEVILRCVPISNHLYFYWYRQILGQKVEFLVSFYNNEISEKSEIFDDQFSVERPDGSNFTLKIRSTKLEDSAMYFCASHNPNTRGARVRISTDTQYFGPGTRLTVL.